This T cell receptor (beta chain) was recorded in a study of blood T cell repertoires in COVID-19. The wider study: Some COVID-19 samples were acute and others convalescent; all came from the United States, Italy and Spain. PBMCs, B-cell-depleted T cells, or T cells were the source of the cDNA or gDNA that made up the material.

The V end lost 0 bases, the J end lost 6 bases, and 14 bases lay between the germline ends. This CDR3 has 14 amino acids. Germline loops: CDR1 GTSNPN, CDR2 SVGIG (reference sequence). Original methodology: By means of reference gene primer amplification, nucleated cell counts were estimated. Clones were sequenced by immunoSEQ multiplex PCR, and TCRdb holds only the in-frame ones, with some missing. Clone size and V and J calls were adopted from that table, with D and trimming inferred from the DNA. The repertoire holds around 190,000 clones, with 88% as singletons. This clone was recorded once. What was sequenced was peripheral blood. The source of this sequence is a man aged 18 to 29 with active or convalescent COVID-19. The chain recombines TRBV30 with TRBJ1-2; D is uncertain. In DNA form, the CDR3 reads TGTGCCTGGAGTGTATCTGGGCGATTCCATGGCTACACCTTC. Its translation is CAWSVSGRFHGYTF.